The 21 T cell receptor beta chains below were found in one sample sequenced in a study of graft-versus-host responses after intestinal transplantation. No cognate antigen is known for these TCRs. The method was immunoSEQ multiplex PCR; TCRdb's version includes in-frame clones alone and lacks a portion of them. The table lists some 110,000 clones, just over 90% of them singletons. Specimen: unstimulated CD4+ T cells sorted from spleen or lymph node cells, collected before intestinal transplant. The receptor source for this set is a human donor who received an intestinal transplant.

V gene TRBV7-2 combines with J gene TRBJ2-7; D is perhaps TRBD1 (6 bases). In germline, CDR1 is SGHTA, CDR2 FQGNSA. Between the trimmed V and J ends, which lost 5 bases and 5 bases, there was a span of 16 bases. The CDR3 length is 14 residues. The CDR3 nucleotides read TGTGCCAGCAGCCCTCCGCGACAGGTCAACGAGCAGTACTTC. Translating it yields CASSPPRQVNEQYF.

V is TRBV5-6 and J is TRBJ2-3, with 11 bases matching TRBD1. Per the germline V gene, CDR1 is SGHDT and CDR2 is YYEEEE. V gave up 4 bases and J gave up 4 bases; unmatched junction bases: 2. This CDR3 comprises 14 residues. DNA for the CDR3: TGTGCCAGCAGCCCGGGACAGGGGGCAGATACGCAGTATTTT. Its protein is CASSPGQGADTQYF.

This clone has just one count. The J gene is TRBJ2-3, the V gene TRBV15, with TRBD2 matching over 8 bases. From germline, CDR1 is LNHNV and CDR2 YYDKDF (reference sequence). The V segment lost 4 bases and the J segment 7 bases; nucleotides outside the gene matches: 7. CDR3 length: 14 amino acids. The CDR3 spells CATSMPGGPNTQYF. In DNA form, the CDR3 reads TGTGCCACCAGCATGCCGGGAGGGCCAAATACGCAGTATTTT. Based on the CDR3 plus reference TRBV15 and TRBJ2-3, the full variable domain is DAMVIQNPRYQVTQFGKPVTLSCSQTLNHNVMYWYQQKSSQAPKLLFHYYDKDFNNEADTPDNFQSRRPNTSFCFLDIRSPGLGDTAMYLCATSMPGGPNTQYFGPGTRLTVL.

J is TRBJ2-1 and V is TRBV28; 8 nucleotides align to TRBD1. The length of the CDR3 is 14 residues. Germline values: CDR1 MDHEN, CDR2 SYDVKM. J gave up 7 bases and V 0 bases, and 2 bases lay outside the gene matches. The CDR3 protein is CASSLWDRVNEQFF. The CDR3 region has the DNA TGTGCCAGCAGTTTATGGGACAGGGTTAATGAGCAGTTCTTC.

The CDR3 region is CASSLGGGLQETQYF. CDR3 sequence (DNA): TGTGCCAGCAGCTTAGGCGGGGGCCTCCAAGAGACCCAGTACTTC. The chain recombines TRBV7-2 with TRBJ2-5, with TRBD2 as a possible D gene (7 bases). V was cut by 1 base and J by 1 base, with 10 bases left in between. The CDR3 loop spans 15 amino acids. CDR1 is SGHTA, CDR2 FQGNSA, per germline.

The chain couples TRBV7-9 to TRBJ1-1, with D uncertain. Germline assignment: CDR1 SEHNR and CDR2 FQNEAQ (reference sequence). CDR3 length equals 14 residues. V gave up 5 bases and J gave up 3 bases, with 13 bases separating them. The chain's CDR3 is CASSLSAGDTEAFF. DNA for the CDR3: TGTGCCAGCAGCCTTAGCGCCGGCGACACTGAAGCTTTCTTT.

The rearrangement joins TRBV6-6 to TRBJ1-4, with 7 positions matching TRBD1. V shed 5 bases, J shed 7 bases, and the junction held 10 bases outside the gene matches. The germline gives CDR1 MNHNY, CDR2 SVGAGI (reference sequence). The CDR3 has 15 residues. CDR3 sequence reads: CASSLQGGILEKLFF. The CDR3, as DNA: TGTGCCAGCAGTCTTCAGGGGGGAATCCTTGAAAAACTGTTTTTT.

The chain links TRBV5-1 to TRBJ2-2, with TRBD1 identical over 9 bases. Trimming at V came to 2 bases and at J to 4 bases, leaving 6 bases not matched to a gene. Germline assignment: CDR1 SGHRS and CDR2 YFSETQ. This CDR3 region has 16 residues. As DNA, the CDR3 is TGCGCCAGCAGCTTAGGGACAGGGAAGAGCACCGGGGAGCTGTTTTTT. Translation gives CASSLGTGKSTGELFF.

The chain carries TRBV7-2 and TRBJ1-5, with D perhaps TRBD1 (6 bases). The CDR3 length is 16 residues. Germline CDR1 is SGHTA and CDR2 is FQGNSA. The V and J ends lost 3 bases and 0 bases respectively, with 12 bases between them. The CDR3 nucleotides read TGTGCCAGCAGCTTTGGGACACCCTATAGCAATCAGCCCCAGCATTTT. Translated, it gives CASSFGTPYSNQPQHF.

For the CDR3, the DNA is TGTGCCAGCAGTGAAGGGGGAGGCTGGCATACGCAGTATTTT. Protein product: CASSEGGGWHTQYF. V and J are TRBV6-1 and TRBJ2-3; D perhaps matches TRBD2 (6 bases). The CDR3 loop spans 14 amino acids. V was pared by 1 base and J by 7 bases, with 12 bases between. CDR1 and CDR2 from the germline V gene are MNHNS and SASEGT.

The CDR3 loop is CASSPTGSAEAFF. The CDR3 DNA follows: TGTGCCAGCAGCCCGACAGGGTCGGCTGAAGCTTTCTTT. The rearrangement links TRBV11-3 to TRBJ1-1; 7 bases agree with TRBD1. The CDR3 covers 13 residues. Germline CDR1 SGHNT, CDR2 YENEEA. J was trimmed by 6 bases and V by 5 bases; bases with no gene match: 6.

This chain links TRBV5-6 with TRBJ2-3, with a tentative D call TRBD1 (6 bases). The germline V gene encodes CDR1 SGHDT and CDR2 YYEEEE. This CDR3 is built from 15 residues. With 2 bases removed from V and 4 bases from J, the gap between germline ends came to 14 bases. The CDR3 DNA follows: TGTGCCAGCAGCTTAGAAACAAAGGGGGCAGATACGCAGTATTTT. This encodes CASSLETKGADTQYF.

The chain recombines TRBV6-5 with TRBJ2-2; D unclear. The V end was cut by 0 bases, the J end by 0 bases, with 8 bases between. Germline values: CDR1 MNHEY, CDR2 SVGAGI. The CDR3 is 16 amino acids. The CDR3, as DNA: TGTGCCAGCAGTTACTCGGCCACCGCGAACACCGGGGAGCTGTTTTTT. It codes for CASSYSATANTGELFF.

This chain joins TRBV6-6 and TRBJ2-7; D gene ambiguous. The V end was cut by 5 bases, the J end by 7 bases, with 18 bases between. The CDR3 consists of 14 residues. The germline gives CDR1 MNHNY, CDR2 SVGAGI (reference sequence). The CDR3 protein is CASSGGAAPREQYF. Here the CDR3 DNA reads TGTGCCAGCAGTGGCGGAGCAGCCCCGAGGGAGCAGTACTTC.

This chain links TRBV2 with TRBJ2-1; D not certain. CDR3 size: 13 residues. Germline-derived CDR1 and CDR2 are SNHLY and FYNNEI. Trimming took off 4 bases at V and 10 bases at J, with 14 bases between the two ends. The CDR3 is CASSARPTGEQFF. CDR3 in DNA: TGTGCCAGCAGTGCCCGCCCTACCGGGGAGCAGTTCTTC.

V gene TRBV2 combines with J gene TRBJ2-7, with 13 positions matching TRBD2. The CDR3 runs to 14 residues. Per the germline V gene, CDR1 is SNHLY and CDR2 is FYNNEI. V lost 6 bases, J lost 6 bases, and 5 bases stayed unmatched. The CDR3 nucleotides are TGTGCCAGCAGGGGACTAGCGGGATGGGCCGAGCAGTACTTC. The encoded protein is CASRGLAGWAEQYF. The full variable domain, rest sourced from reference TRBV2 and TRBJ2-7, is EPEVTQTPSHQVTQMGQEVILRCVPISNHLYFYWYRQILGQKVEFLVSFYNNEISEKSEIFDDQFSVERPDGSNFTLKIRSTKLEDSAMYFCASRGLAGWAEQYFGPGTRLTVT.

The chain joins TRBV18 to TRBJ2-5, with TRBD1 matching over 7 bases. The CDR3 consists of 16 residues. Germline V gene sequence: CDR1 KGHSH, CDR2 LQKENI. The ends lost 2 bases at V and 2 bases at J; junction bases unmatched: 8. CDR3 sequence reads: CASSPTRDSTQETQYF. The CDR3 region has the DNA TGTGCCAGCTCACCAACCCGGGACAGCACACAAGAGACCCAGTACTTC.

The chain joins TRBV28 to TRBJ2-7, with a possible D match to TRBD2 (5 bases). Trimming shortened V by 1 base and J by 3 bases, and 13 bases separated the two germline ends. Germline V gene lookup returns CDR1 MDHEN and CDR2 SYDVKM. The CDR3 loop spans 15 amino acids. As DNA, the CDR3 is TGTGCCAGCAGTTTATTCTCTGGGGAGTACTACGAGCAGTACTTC. Protein sequence: CASSLFSGEYYEQYF.

This clone appeared once. V is TRBV6-5 and J is TRBJ1-5; D is ambiguous. Germline CDR1 MNHEY, CDR2 SVGAGI. Trimming cost V 0 bases and J 3 bases, with 9 bases left between them. The CDR3 is made up of 15 amino acids. The CDR3 DNA reads TGTGCCAGCAGTTACTCGAGACACCTCAATCAGCCCCAGCATTTT. It is translated as CASSYSRHLNQPQHF.

The chain employs TRBV2 and TRBJ2-5, with 7 nucleotides matching TRBD1. This CDR3 is built from 16 residues. Unmatched junction bases numbered 12, after V lost 1 base and J lost 7 bases. Germline values: CDR1 SNHLY, CDR2 FYNNEI. The CDR3 reads CASSEVGSEGAGTQYF. The CDR3 coding sequence is TGTGCCAGCAGTGAAGTCGGTAGCGAGGGGGCAGGGACCCAGTACTTC.

This chain joins TRBV2 and TRBJ2-7, with 7 bases lining up with TRBD1. Germline V gene data show CDR1 as SNHLY and CDR2 as FYNNEI. Trimming cost V 7 bases and J 4 bases; bases outside gene matches: 4. The length of the CDR3 is 12 residues. In nucleotides, the CDR3 is TGTGCCAGCAACAGGGGACAATACGAGCAGTACTTC. This translates into CASNRGQYEQYF.